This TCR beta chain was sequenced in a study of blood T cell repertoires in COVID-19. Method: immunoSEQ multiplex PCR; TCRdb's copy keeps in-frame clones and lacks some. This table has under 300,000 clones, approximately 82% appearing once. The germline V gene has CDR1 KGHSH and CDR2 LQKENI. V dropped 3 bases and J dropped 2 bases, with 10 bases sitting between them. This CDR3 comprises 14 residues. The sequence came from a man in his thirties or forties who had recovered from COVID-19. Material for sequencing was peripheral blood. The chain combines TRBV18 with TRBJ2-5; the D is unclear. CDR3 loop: CASSPEYLQETQYF. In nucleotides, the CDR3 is TGTGCCAGCTCACCGGAGTACTTACAAGAGACCCAGTACTTC.